Each of the 14 T cell receptor beta chains below was sequenced from the same sample in a study of CD8 T cells in ankylosing spondylitis. Overall study findings and caveats: One TCR beta motif, made up of roughly eight highly homologous variants, appeared characteristic of ankylosing spondylitis blood.

TCRdb reprocessed the 5' RACE reads via MiXCR and lists one record per CDR3 protein. The sample lists about 540,000 distinct CDR3 sequences, roughly an eighth occurring once. These TCRs' antigens remain unknown. Specimen: blood, either unsorted or a sorted T cell fraction (not recorded which). All receptors derive from a male donor with ankylosing spondylitis.

The chain carries TRBV29-1 and TRBJ2-5, with 7 bases identical to TRBD1. CDR1 and CDR2 (germline): SQVTM, ANQGSEA. With 7 bases clipped from V and 2 bases from J, the junction kept 7 bases outside the gene matches. This CDR3 comprises 13 residues. CDR3 loop: CSGTTGSQETQYF. The CDR3 coding sequence is TGCAGCGGTACGACAGGGTCTCAAGAGACCCAGTACTTC.

J is TRBJ2-7 and V is TRBV21-1; the DNA was not used to check the table's D call, TRBD2. TRBV21-1 is given as a pseudogene. This CDR3 has 11 residues. CDR3 nucleotide sequence: TGTGCCAGCAAGGGACCTTTGGAGCAGTACGTC. Its translation is CASKGPLEQYV.

In its sample, this clonotype was seen a few times. The chain is built from TRBV11-1 and TRBJ2-3, with 9 bases fitting TRBD2. V lost 5 bases, J lost 2 bases, and 20 bases stayed unmatched. The germline V gene encodes CDR1 SGHAT and CDR2 FQDESV (reference sequence). CDR3 size: 20 residues. The CDR3, as DNA: TGTGCCAGCAGCCTACGGGGGGCGGGAGGGCCGATCCTGCCCACAGATACGCAGTATTTT. Its translation is CASSLRGAGGPILPTDTQYF.

This clonotype has more than one count but fewer than ten. The CDR3 loop reads CATSDPGQEGGNEQFF. Written as DNA, the CDR3 is TGTGCCACCAGTGACCCGGGACAGGAGGGGGGCAATGAGCAGTTCTTC. J is TRBJ2-1 and V is TRBV24-1, with TRBD1 matching over 8 bases. V lost 4 bases and J lost 6; bases outside the gene matches: 10. Looked up from germline, CDR1 is KGHDR and CDR2 is SFDVKD. The CDR3 is 16 residues long.

This clonotype has ten or more counts. The rearrangement uses TRBV3-1 and TRBJ1-3; the D gene is possibly TRBD1 (6 bases). The CDR3 runs 16 residues. Germline V CDR1 and CDR2: LGHDT, YNNKEL (reference sequence). Deletions cut 1 base from V and 2 bases from J, with 12 bases between. CDR3 in amino acids: CASSQALTGTGNTIYF. The CDR3 region has the DNA TGTGCCAGCAGCCAAGCCCTGACAGGAACTGGAAACACCATATATTTT.

The table lists this clonotype with many counts. The chain recombines TRBV10-2 with TRBJ2-1; TRBD2 matches 9 bases. Trimming took 7 bases from V and 7 from J; bases not matched to a gene: 5. This CDR3 region has 13 residues. Germline V gives CDR1 WSHSY, CDR2 SAAADI. Here the CDR3 reads CASISGSGNEQFF. The CDR3 region has the DNA TGCGCCAGCATTAGCGGGAGTGGTAATGAGCAGTTCTTC.

The genes are TRBV20-1 and TRBJ2-7; D is perhaps TRBD1 (5 bases). The CDR3 spans 13 residues. V lost 1 base to trimming and J lost 5 bases, with 12 bases between them. The germline CDR1 and CDR2 sequences are DFQATT and SNEGSKA (reference sequence). The CDR3 nucleotides read TGCAGTGCTAGAGTGCAGGGCCCCAACGAGCAGTACTTC. This gives the protein CSARVQGPNEQYF.

The table lists this clonotype with a few counts. The gene calls are TRBV4-2 and TRBJ2-1, with D perhaps TRBD1 or TRBD2 (5 bases each). The length of the CDR3 is 17 residues. Germline assignment: CDR1 LGHNA and CDR2 YNFKEQ. Trimming pared 0 bases from V and 2 bases from J, leaving 14 bases between. CDR3 DNA sequence: TGTGCCAGCAGCCAAGAGCTGAGGGGTAGCGCCTACAATGAGCAGTTCTTC. Protein: CASSQELRGSAYNEQFF.

This clonotype was observed a few times. V usage is TRBV20-1 and J usage is TRBJ1-1; D might be TRBD1 (5 bases). CDR1 DFQATT and CDR2 SNEGSKA come from the germline V gene (reference sequence). V dropped 4 bases and J dropped 5 bases, with 11 bases sitting between them. The CDR3 sequence is 12 residues long. The CDR3 here is CSAKGSGTEAFF. DNA for the CDR3: TGCAGTGCTAAGGGGAGTGGGACTGAAGCTTTCTTT.

This clonotype was counted between two and nine times. J is TRBJ2-5 and V is TRBV13; D gene ambiguous. The germline CDR1 and CDR2 sequences are PRHDT and FYEKMQ (reference sequence). The CDR3 runs 13 residues. Trimming cost V 1 base and J 5 bases, with 8 bases left between them. CDR3 sequence (DNA): TGTGCCAGCAGCTTAGAGGGCGCGGAGACCCAGTACTTC. Amino acid sequence: CASSLEGAETQYF.

The V and J genes are TRBV5-1 and TRBJ1-2; no clear D. The CDR3 is 16 residues long. Germline V gene data show CDR1 as SGHRS and CDR2 as YFSETQ. V was shortened by 4 bases and J by 4 bases, with 20 bases between the two germline ends. In nucleotides, the CDR3 is TGCGCCAGCAGCATAGACGGACGGAGAGAGGGCTATGGCTACACCTTC. This encodes CASSIDGRREGYGYTF.

The table lists this clonotype with many counts. The CDR3 here is CSASTPSANTGELFF. CDR3 nucleotides: TGCAGTGCTAGTACCCCTAGCGCAAACACCGGGGAGCTGTTTTTT. The J gene is TRBJ2-2, the V gene TRBV20-1; possible D gene TRBD2, 6 bases. The CDR3 is 15 residues long. V shed 3 bases and J shed 2 bases, with 13 bases lying between them. Germline CDR1 is DFQATT and CDR2 is SNEGSKA (reference sequence).

V is TRBV5-1 and J is TRBJ2-5; D call uncertain. This CDR3 is 13 amino acids long. CDR1 is SGHRS, CDR2 YFSETQ, per germline. Trimming shortened V by 0 bases and J by 2 bases, and 5 bases separated the two germline ends. This CDR3 reads CASSLGWQETQYF. Here the CDR3 DNA reads TGCGCCAGCAGCTTGGGGTGGCAAGAGACCCAGTACTTC.

The chain is built from TRBV5-1 and TRBJ1-4, with 7 bases matching TRBD1. The CDR3 has 15 amino acids. Germline V gene lookup returns CDR1 SGHRS and CDR2 YFSETQ. The trim removed 7 bases at V and 3 bases at J, leaving 9 bases unmatched. CDR3: CASRTEGTANEKLFF. In nucleotides, the CDR3 is TGCGCCAGCCGCACCGAGGGGACAGCTAATGAAAAACTGTTTTTT.